The clone carrying this T cell receptor beta chain was recorded once. The sample comes from a study of siplizumab effects on memory and regulatory T cells. Germline assignment: CDR1 SGHTA and CDR2 FQGNSA. Trimming removed 8 bases from V and 4 bases from J; junction bases left unmatched: 11. The CDR3 is made up of 16 amino acids. This table comes from immunoSEQ multiplex PCR, and its TCRdb copy is limited to in-frame clones, with some not included. The data hold some 100,000 clones, with roughly 92% observed a single time. The TCR originated in a human donor in good health. The chain links TRBV7-2 to TRBJ2-2; 9 bases are a match to TRBD1. Input material: Tregs sorted from blood. CDR3 amino acids: CASDERDRVFTGELFF. CDR3 nucleotide sequence: TGTGCCAGCGACGAAAGGGACAGGGTATTCACCGGGGAGCTGTTTTTT. Complete variable domain (other parts from reference TRBV7-2 and TRBJ2-2): GAGVSQSPSNKVTEKGKDVELRCDPISGHTALYWYRQSLGQGLEFLIYFQGNSAPDKSGLPSDRFSAERTGGSVSTLTIQRTQQEDSAVYLCASDERDRVFTGELFFGEGSRLTVL.